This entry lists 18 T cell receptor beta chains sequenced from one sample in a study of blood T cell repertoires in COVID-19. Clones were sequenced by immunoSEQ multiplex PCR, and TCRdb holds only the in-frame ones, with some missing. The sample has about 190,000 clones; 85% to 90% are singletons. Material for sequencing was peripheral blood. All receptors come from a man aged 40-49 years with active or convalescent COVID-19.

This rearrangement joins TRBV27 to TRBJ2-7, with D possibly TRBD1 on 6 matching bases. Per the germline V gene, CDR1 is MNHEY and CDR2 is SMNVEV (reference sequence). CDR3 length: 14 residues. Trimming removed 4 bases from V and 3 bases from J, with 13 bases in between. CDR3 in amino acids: CASSSLQGHYEQYF. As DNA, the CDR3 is TGTGCCAGCAGTTCCCTGCAGGGGCACTACGAGCAGTACTTC.

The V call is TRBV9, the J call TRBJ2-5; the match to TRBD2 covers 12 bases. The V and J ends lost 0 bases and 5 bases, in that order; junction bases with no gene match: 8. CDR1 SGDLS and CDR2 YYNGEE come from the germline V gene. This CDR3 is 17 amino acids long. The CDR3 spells CASSVATTSGGRETQYF. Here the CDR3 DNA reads TGTGCCAGCAGCGTAGCTACGACTAGCGGGGGCCGGGAGACCCAGTACTTC.

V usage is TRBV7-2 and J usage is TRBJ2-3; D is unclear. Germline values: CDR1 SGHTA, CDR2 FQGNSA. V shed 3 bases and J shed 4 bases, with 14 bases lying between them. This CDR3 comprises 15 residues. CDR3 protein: CASSLVKQNPDTQYF. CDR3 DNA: TGTGCCAGCAGCTTGGTCAAGCAAAACCCAGATACGCAGTATTTT.

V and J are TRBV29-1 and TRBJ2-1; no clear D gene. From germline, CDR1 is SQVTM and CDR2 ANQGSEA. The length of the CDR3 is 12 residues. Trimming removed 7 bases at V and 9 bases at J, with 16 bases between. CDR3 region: CSGSAGYGEQFF. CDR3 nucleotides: TGCAGCGGATCGGCCGGGTACGGTGAGCAGTTCTTC.

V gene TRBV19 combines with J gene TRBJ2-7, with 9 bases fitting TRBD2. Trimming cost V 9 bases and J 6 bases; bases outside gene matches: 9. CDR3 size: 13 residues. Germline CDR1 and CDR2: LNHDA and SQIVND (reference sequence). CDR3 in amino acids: CASSGTSWLEQYF. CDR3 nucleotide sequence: TGTGCCAGCAGCGGGACTAGCTGGCTCGAGCAGTACTTC.

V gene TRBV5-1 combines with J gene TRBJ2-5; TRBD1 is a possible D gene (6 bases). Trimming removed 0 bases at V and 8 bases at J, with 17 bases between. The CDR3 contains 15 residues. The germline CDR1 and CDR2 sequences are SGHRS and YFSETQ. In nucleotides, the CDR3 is TGCGCCAGCAGCTTGGGACAGGACCCCAAGAGAACCCAGTACTTC. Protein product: CASSLGQDPKRTQYF.

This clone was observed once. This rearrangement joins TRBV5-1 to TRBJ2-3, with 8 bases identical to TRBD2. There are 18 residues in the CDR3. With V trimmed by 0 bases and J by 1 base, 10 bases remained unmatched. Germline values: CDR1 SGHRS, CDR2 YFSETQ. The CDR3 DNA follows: TGCGCCAGCAGCTTGGATAAGCCCCGGGGGGGTCGCACAGATACGCAGTATTTT. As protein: CASSLDKPRGGRTDTQYF.

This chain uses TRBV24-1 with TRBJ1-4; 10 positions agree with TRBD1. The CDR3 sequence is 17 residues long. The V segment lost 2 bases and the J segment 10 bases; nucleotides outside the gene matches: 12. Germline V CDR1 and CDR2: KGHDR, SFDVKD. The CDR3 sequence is CATSDSSPTGGLGKLFF. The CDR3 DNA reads TGTGCCACCAGTGATTCTTCCCCGACAGGGGGCCTTGGAAAACTGTTTTTT.

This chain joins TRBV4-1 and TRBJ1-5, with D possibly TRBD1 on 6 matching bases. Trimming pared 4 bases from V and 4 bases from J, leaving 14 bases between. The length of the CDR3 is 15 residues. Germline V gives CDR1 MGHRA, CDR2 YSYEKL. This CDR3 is CASSPNFQGNQPQHF. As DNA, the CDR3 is TGCGCCAGCAGCCCAAATTTTCAGGGGAATCAGCCCCAGCATTTT.

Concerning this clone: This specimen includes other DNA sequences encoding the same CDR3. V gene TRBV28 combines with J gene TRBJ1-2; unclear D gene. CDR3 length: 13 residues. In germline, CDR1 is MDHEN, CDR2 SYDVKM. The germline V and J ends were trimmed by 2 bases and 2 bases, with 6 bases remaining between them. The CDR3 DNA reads TGTGCCAGCAGTTTAGGTCAGAACTATGGCTACACCTTC. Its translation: CASSLGQNYGYTF.

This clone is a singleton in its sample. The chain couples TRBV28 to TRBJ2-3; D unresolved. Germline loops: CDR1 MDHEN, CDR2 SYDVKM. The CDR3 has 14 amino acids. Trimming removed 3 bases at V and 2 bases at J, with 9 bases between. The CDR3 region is CASSFQRLTDTQYF. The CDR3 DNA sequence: TGTGCCAGCAGTTTCCAGCGTCTCACAGATACGCAGTATTTT.

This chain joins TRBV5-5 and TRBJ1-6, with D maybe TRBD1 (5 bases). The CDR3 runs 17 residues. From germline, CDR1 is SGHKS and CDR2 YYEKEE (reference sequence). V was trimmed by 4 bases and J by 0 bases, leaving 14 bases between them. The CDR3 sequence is CASSLKGYLSYNSPLHF. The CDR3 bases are TGTGCCAGCAGCCTAAAGGGGTATCTCTCCTATAATTCACCCCTCCACTTT. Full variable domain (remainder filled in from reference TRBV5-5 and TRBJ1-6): DAGVTQSPTHLIKTRGQQVTLRCSPISGHKSVSWYQQVLGQGPQFIFQYYEKEERGRGNFPDRFSARQFPNYSSELNVNALLLGDSALYLCASSLKGYLSYNSPLHFGNGTRLTVT.

CDR3 nucleotides: TGCGCCAGCAGCCAAGATCGGTATAAGAACACTGAAGCTTTCTTT. Its protein is CASSQDRYKNTEAFF. This chain uses TRBV4-3 with TRBJ1-1; D uncertain. Germline-derived CDR1 and CDR2 are LGHNA and YSLEER. The CDR3 sequence is 15 residues long. V was cut by 0 bases and J by 1 base, with 9 bases left in between.

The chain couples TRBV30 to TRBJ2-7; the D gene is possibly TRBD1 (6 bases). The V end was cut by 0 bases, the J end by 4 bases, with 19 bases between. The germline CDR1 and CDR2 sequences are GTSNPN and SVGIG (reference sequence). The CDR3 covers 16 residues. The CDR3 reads CAWSVQKTGIGYEQYF. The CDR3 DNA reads TGTGCCTGGAGTGTACAGAAGACAGGCATCGGGTACGAGCAGTACTTC.

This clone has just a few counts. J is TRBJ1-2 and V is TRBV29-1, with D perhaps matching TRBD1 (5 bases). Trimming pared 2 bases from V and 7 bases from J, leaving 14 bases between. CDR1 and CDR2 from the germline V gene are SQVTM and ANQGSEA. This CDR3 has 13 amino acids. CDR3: CSVEKGSRSGYTF. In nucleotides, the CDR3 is TGCAGCGTTGAAAAGGGGTCGCGGAGTGGCTACACCTTC.

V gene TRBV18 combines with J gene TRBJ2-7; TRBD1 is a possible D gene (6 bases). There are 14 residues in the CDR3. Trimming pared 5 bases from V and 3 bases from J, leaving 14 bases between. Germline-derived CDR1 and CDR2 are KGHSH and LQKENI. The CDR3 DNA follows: TGTGCCAGCTCAGCAGGGGCTACTCGCTACGAGCAGTACTTC. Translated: CASSAGATRYEQYF. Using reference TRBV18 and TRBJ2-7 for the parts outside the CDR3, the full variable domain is NAGVMQNPRHLVRRRGQEARLRCSPMKGHSHVYWYRQLPEEGLKFMVYLQKENIIDESGMPKERFSAEFPKEGPSILRIQQVVRGDSAAYFCASSAGATRYEQYFGPGTRLTVT.

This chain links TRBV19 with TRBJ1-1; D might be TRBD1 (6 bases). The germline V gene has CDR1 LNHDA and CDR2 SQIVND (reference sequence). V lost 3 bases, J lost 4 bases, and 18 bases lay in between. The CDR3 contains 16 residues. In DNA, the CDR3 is TGTGCCAGTAGTATCGGGGGAGGGGGAGTGTCCACTGAAGCTTTCTTT. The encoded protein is CASSIGGGGVSTEAFF.

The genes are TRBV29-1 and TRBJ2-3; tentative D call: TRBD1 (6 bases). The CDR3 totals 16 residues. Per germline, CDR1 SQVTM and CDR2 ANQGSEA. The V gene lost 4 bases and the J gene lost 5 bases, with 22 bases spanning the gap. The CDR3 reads CSVVMDGAGAKDTQYF. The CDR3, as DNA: TGCAGCGTTGTAATGGATGGGGCAGGGGCAAAAGATACGCAGTATTTT.